Given below is one T cell receptor beta chain in context. Its antigen remains unknown. The CDR3 is 15 residues long. Germline CDR1 LNHDA, CDR2 SQIVND (reference sequence). V lost 1 base to trimming and J lost 0 bases, with 9 bases between them. This sample is drawn from a study of Tregs in tolerant kidney transplant recipients. Study conclusions and caveats: Tregs expanded with activated donor B cells seemed most donor-specific. Biological reproducibility was not directly addressed in this study.

Clones were sequenced by immunoSEQ multiplex PCR, and TCRdb holds only the in-frame ones, with some missing. The repertoire holds some 66,000 clones, with 92% as singletons. The origin of this receptor is a human donor who received a combined kidney and bone marrow transplant. Sequenced material: CD8+ T cells from blood, taken before the transplant. The genes are TRBV19 and TRBJ1-1; D remains ambiguous. CDR3 DNA sequence: TGTGCCAGTAGTATAGGAAGAGGGTTGAACACTGAAGCTTTCTTT. Protein product: CASSIGRGLNTEAFF.